This TCR beta chain was retrieved from a study of spatial heterogeneity in lung cancer. Time point meaning: sample taken at primary tumor resection. This clonotype has at least ten counts. Antigen unknown. The V gene's germline CDR1 is SEHNR and CDR2 FQNEAQ (reference sequence). The V end was cut by 5 bases, the J end by 5 bases, with 20 bases between. CDR3 length: 16 residues. TCRdb processed the 5' RACE reads anew with MiXCR; each CDR3 protein has one entry. The table has roughly 15,000 distinct CDR3 sequences, about 4.8% seen once. Whole-study results and caveats: How many expanded intratumoral alpha and beta TCRs were present tracked the tumor mutation count, which was a count of nonsynonymous mutations. In tumor T cells, estimated coverage reached roughly 7% for alpha chains and approximately 14% for beta chains.

The chain couples TRBV7-9 to TRBJ2-3, with D possibly TRBD2 on 6 matching bases. This sequence originates from a female donor with early-stage non-small cell lung cancer. The input for sequencing was lung tumor tissue, taken at surgery. CDR3 loop: CASSRGLAVTIDTQYF. For the CDR3, the DNA is TGTGCCAGCAGCCGCGGGTTAGCGGTAACGATAGATACGCAGTATTTT.